The clone carrying this TCR beta chain was recorded at least ten times. Antigen: not known. Unique molecular identifiers (one per individual cDNA molecule) were attached. TCRdb processed the 5' RACE reads anew with MiXCR; each CDR3 protein has one entry. This sample has 25,000 to 30,000 distinct CDR3 sequences; about 6.6% occur once, and the top ten carry about 34%. The V end lost 5 bases, the J end lost 4 bases, and 14 bases lay between the germline ends. The CDR3 is made up of 14 amino acids. The sample belongs to a study of early T cells in non-severe SARS-CoV-2 infection. The overall study: Sequencing of unsorted whole blood was done on bulk RNA, leaving chains unpaired.

Study-wide findings and caveats: Private and CD4 specificities were missed by VDJdb matching, which favored anti-spike CD8 responses.

This receptor was obtained from an adult who was a healthcare worker with PCR-confirmed SARS-CoV-2 infection or an uninfected control (not recorded which). This chain connects TRBV12-3 or TRBV12-4 to TRBJ2-5, with D perhaps TRBD1 (6 bases). The sample was whole blood, taken at baseline. The CDR3 nucleotides read TGTGCCAGCAGTCCTCAGACAGGTCGAGAGACCCAGTACTTC. Protein sequence: CASSPQTGRETQYF.